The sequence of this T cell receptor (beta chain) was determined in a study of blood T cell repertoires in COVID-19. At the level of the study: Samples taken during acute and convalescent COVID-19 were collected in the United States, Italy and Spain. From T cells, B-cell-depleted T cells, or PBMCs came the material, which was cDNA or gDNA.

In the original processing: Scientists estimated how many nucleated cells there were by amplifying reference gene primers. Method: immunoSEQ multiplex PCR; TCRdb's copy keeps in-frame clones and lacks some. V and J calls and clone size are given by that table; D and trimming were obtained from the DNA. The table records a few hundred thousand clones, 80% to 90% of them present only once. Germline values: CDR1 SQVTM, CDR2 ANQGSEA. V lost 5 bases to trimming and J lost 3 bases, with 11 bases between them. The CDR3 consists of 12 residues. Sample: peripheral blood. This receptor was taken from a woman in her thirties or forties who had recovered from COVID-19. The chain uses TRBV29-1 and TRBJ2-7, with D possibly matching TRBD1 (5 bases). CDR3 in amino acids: CSVKQASYEQYV. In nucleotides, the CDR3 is TGCAGCGTTAAACAGGCGAGCTACGAGCAGTACGTC.